Sequencing of this T cell receptor beta chain was carried out in a study of blood T cell repertoires in COVID-19. Measured with immunoSEQ multiplex PCR; TCRdb has only the in-frame clones, and not every one. The sample yields tens of thousands of clones, about 80% seen once. The CDR3 is made up of 12 amino acids. Germline CDR1 is KGHDR and CDR2 is SFDVKD. V shed 12 bases and J shed 8 bases, with 16 bases lying between them. This clone was seen a single time. The V gene is TRBV24-1, the J gene TRBJ2-1; D is possibly TRBD1 (6 bases). The sequenced sample consisted of peripheral blood. The sequence was obtained from a man in his 70s with acute or convalescent COVID-19. The CDR3 here is CASQQGTDEQFF. DNA for the CDR3: TGTGCCTCACAACAGGGTACCGATGAGCAGTTCTTC.